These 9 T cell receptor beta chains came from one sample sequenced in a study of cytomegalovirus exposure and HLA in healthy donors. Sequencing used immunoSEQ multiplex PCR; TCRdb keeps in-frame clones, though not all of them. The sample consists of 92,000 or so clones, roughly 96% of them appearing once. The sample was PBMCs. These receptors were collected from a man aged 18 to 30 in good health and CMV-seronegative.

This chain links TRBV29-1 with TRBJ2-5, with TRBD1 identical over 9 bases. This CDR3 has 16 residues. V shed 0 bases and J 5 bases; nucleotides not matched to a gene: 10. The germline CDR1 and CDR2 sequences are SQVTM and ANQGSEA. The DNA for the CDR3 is TGCAGCGTTGAAGATCTTGGGACAGGGTCGGTCGAGACCCAGTACTTC. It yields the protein CSVEDLGTGSVETQYF.

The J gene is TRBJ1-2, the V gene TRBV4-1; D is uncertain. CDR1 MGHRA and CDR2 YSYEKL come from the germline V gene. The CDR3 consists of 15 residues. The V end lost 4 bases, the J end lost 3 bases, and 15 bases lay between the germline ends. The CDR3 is CASSPIQTTYYGYTF. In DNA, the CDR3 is TGCGCCAGCAGCCCGATTCAAACAACCTACTATGGCTACACCTTC.

CDR3 DNA sequence: TGCGCCAGCAGCCAAGGTCGTAGGACTTCGAGCGACAATGAGCAGTTCTTC. It translates to CASSQGRRTSSDNEQFF. V gene TRBV4-1 combines with J gene TRBJ2-1; tentative D call: TRBD2 (5 bases). The CDR3 is made up of 17 amino acids. The V gene lost 1 base and the J gene lost 5 bases, with 18 bases spanning the gap. CDR1 and CDR2 (germline): MGHRA, YSYEKL.

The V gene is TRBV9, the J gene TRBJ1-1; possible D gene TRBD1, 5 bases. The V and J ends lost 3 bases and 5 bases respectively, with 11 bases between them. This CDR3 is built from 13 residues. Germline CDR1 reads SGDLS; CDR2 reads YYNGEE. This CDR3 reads CASSDPGRTEAFF. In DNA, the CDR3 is TGTGCCAGCAGCGACCCAGGGCGAACTGAAGCTTTCTTT.

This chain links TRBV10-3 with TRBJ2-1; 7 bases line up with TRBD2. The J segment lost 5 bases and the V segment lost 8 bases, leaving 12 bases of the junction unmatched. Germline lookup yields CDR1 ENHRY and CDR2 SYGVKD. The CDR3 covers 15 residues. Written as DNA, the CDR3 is TGTGCCATCCGCGGTTCTAGCGGTAGTAACAATGAGCAGTTCTTC. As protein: CAIRGSSGSNNEQFF.

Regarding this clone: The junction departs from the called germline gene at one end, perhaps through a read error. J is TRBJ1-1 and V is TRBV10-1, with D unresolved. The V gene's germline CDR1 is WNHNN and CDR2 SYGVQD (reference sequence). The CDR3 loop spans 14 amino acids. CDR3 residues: CASSESSGNPEAFF. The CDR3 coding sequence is TGCGCCAGCAGTGAGTCGTCGGGGAACCCTGAAGCTTTCTTT.

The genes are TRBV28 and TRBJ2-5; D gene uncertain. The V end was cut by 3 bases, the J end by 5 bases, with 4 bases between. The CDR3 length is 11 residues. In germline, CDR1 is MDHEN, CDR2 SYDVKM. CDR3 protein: CASSFGETQYF. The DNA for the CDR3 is TGTGCCAGCAGTTTCGGGGAGACCCAGTACTTC.

As DNA, the CDR3 is TGTGCCACCAGCCCTGACCGACAGGGGCTAAGGGCTTTCTTT. It encodes CATSPDRQGLRAFF. The chain combines TRBV15 with TRBJ1-1; 8 nucleotides agree with TRBD1. Germline-derived CDR1 and CDR2 are LNHNV and YYDKDF (reference sequence). The V and J ends lost 5 bases and 11 bases, in that order; junction bases with no gene match: 13. The CDR3 loop spans 14 amino acids.

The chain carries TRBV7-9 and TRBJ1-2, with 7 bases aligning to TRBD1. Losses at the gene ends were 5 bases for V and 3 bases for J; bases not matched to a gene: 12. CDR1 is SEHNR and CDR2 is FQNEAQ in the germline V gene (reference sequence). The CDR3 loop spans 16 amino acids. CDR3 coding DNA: TGTGCCAGCAGCGGTCCAGCCGGGACAGCGGACTATGGCTACACCTTC. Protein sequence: CASSGPAGTADYGYTF.